Listed here are 27 T cell receptor beta chains from one sample, sequenced in a study of CD8+ T cells in alopecia areata. In each case, RNA was isolated and then reverse transcribed into cDNA as the sequencing template. The repertoire was sequenced with immunoSEQ multiplex PCR; TCRdb's copy has only in-frame clones and lacks some. This sample has 90,000 to 150,000 clones, with more than 40% found just once. Treatment: oral pan-JAK inhibitor, 5-10 mg twice daily. Sequenced material: CD4+ T cells sorted from blood, taken at week 4, from a patient treated with tofacitinib. All receptors come from a human donor with alopecia areata.

In DNA, the CDR3 is TGCGCCAGCAGCTCGGACAGTACCAACTATGGCTACACCTTC. Translating gives CASSSDSTNYGYTF. This chain uses TRBV5-1 with TRBJ1-2, with D possibly being TRBD1 (6 bases). CDR1 is SGHRS, CDR2 YFSETQ, per germline. Trimming stripped 3 bases from V and 2 bases from J, with 11 bases between. CDR3 size: 14 residues. The complete variable domain, with remaining parts taken from reference TRBV5-1 and TRBJ1-2, reads KAGVTQTPRYLIKTRGQQVTLSCSPISGHRSVSWYQQTPGQGLQFLFEYFSETQRNKGNFPGRFSGRQFSNSRSEMNVSTLELGDSALYLCASSSDSTNYGYTFGSGTRLTVV.

V and J are TRBV5-1 and TRBJ1-2, with D tentatively TRBD1 (6 bases). CDR3 length: 14 residues. CDR1 SGHRS and CDR2 YFSETQ come from the germline V gene. V was trimmed by 4 bases and J by 0 bases, leaving 10 bases between them. CDR3: CASSPRQANYGYTF. CDR3 bases: TGCGCCAGCAGCCCTCGACAGGCTAACTATGGCTACACCTTC.

The chain employs TRBV7-2 and TRBJ2-7, with D possibly TRBD1 on 6 matching bases. V was clipped by 5 bases and J by 4 bases, with 6 bases between them. CDR1 and CDR2 (germline): SGHTA, FQGNSA. The CDR3 length is 11 residues. The CDR3 spells CASSDRYEQYF. CDR3 in DNA: TGTGCCAGCAGCGACAGGTACGAGCAGTACTTC.

In this sample, this clone turned up a few times. The CDR3 sequence: CSAKGQGTDTQYF. The CDR3 DNA reads as TGCAGCGCTAAAGGACAGGGCACAGATACGCAGTATTTT. This sequence joins TRBV29-1 and TRBJ2-3; 7 bases fit TRBD1. The germline V gene encodes CDR1 SQVTM and CDR2 ANQGSEA. Trimming took 7 bases from V and 1 from J; bases not matched to a gene: 5. CDR3 length: 13 residues.

This rearrangement joins TRBV29-1 to TRBJ2-5; the D gene could be TRBD1 or TRBD2 (6 bases each). V was cut by 5 bases and J by 5 bases, with 15 bases left in between. The germline gives CDR1 SQVTM, CDR2 ANQGSEA. The length of the CDR3 is 13 residues. The chain's CDR3 is CSVKGGLTETQYF. CDR3 sequence (DNA): TGCAGCGTTAAAGGGGGGCTAACGGAGACCCAGTACTTC.

This chain connects TRBV30 to TRBJ2-1; D ambiguous. CDR3 length equals 13 residues. With 4 bases removed from V and 3 bases from J, the gap between germline ends came to 10 bases. Germline CDR1 GTSNPN, CDR2 SVGIG (reference sequence). CDR3 bases: TGTGCCTGGAACCACCAAGGCTACAATGAGCAGTTCTTC. Protein sequence: CAWNHQGYNEQFF.

CDR3: CASSGRGVLTADTQYF. CDR3 DNA sequence: TGTGCCAGCAGCGGGCGGGGGGTTCTAACAGCAGATACGCAGTATTTT. The rearrangement links TRBV9 to TRBJ2-3; the match to TRBD2 covers 8 bases. Trimming at V came to 3 bases and at J to 4 bases, leaving 10 bases not matched to a gene. The germline V gene encodes CDR1 SGDLS and CDR2 YYNGEE. This CDR3 has 16 amino acids.

The chain couples TRBV5-4 to TRBJ2-3; perhaps TRBD1 as D (6 bases). V gave up 4 bases and J gave up 5 bases, with 11 bases separating them. The CDR3 contains 13 residues. CDR1 is SGHNT and CDR2 is YYREEE in the germline V gene (reference sequence). The CDR3 loop is CASSTTGKDTQYF. CDR3 nucleotides: TGTGCCAGCAGCACTACAGGGAAAGATACGCAGTATTTT.

The chain combines TRBV30 with TRBJ1-6, with 10 nucleotides matching TRBD1. Germline values: CDR1 GTSNPN, CDR2 SVGIG (reference sequence). Losses at the gene ends were 3 bases for V and 8 bases for J; bases not matched to a gene: 10. The length of the CDR3 is 16 residues. The CDR3 protein is CAWRGWTGGLDSPLHF. The CDR3 nucleotides read TGTGCCTGGAGAGGATGGACAGGGGGATTGGATTCACCCCTCCACTTT.

The rearrangement links TRBV5-1 to TRBJ1-1; a weak D match, TRBD1 (6 bases). Trimming took off 4 bases at V and 1 base at J, with 11 bases between the two ends. The CDR3 covers 14 residues. Germline CDR1 is SGHRS and CDR2 is YFSETQ. The CDR3 region has the DNA TGCGCCAGCAGCCTAAGACAGGCGAACACTGAAGCTTTCTTT. Amino acids: CASSLRQANTEAFF.

J is TRBJ2-5 and V is TRBV25-1; 10 bases fit TRBD1. This CDR3 contains 16 residues. Per germline, CDR1 MGHDK and CDR2 SYGVNS. J lost 1 base, V lost 5 bases, and 7 bases had no gene match. This chain's CDR3 is CASSNRDRGTQETQYF. The DNA of the CDR3 is TGTGCCAGCAGTAACCGGGACAGGGGAACCCAAGAGACCCAGTACTTC.

This clone was recorded a few times. J is TRBJ2-7 and V is TRBV6-5; D ambiguous. Germline assignment: CDR1 MNHEY and CDR2 SVGAGI. CDR3 size: 13 residues. V lost 2 bases to trimming and J lost 1 base, with 6 bases between them. DNA of the CDR3: TGTGCCAGCAGTTACAGTGCATCCTACGAGCAGTACTTC. Protein product: CASSYSASYEQYF.

This chain connects TRBV30 to TRBJ2-1; D gene unclear. The CDR3 is 14 amino acids. V lost 3 bases, J lost 7 bases, and 16 bases lay in between. Germline-derived CDR1 and CDR2 are GTSNPN and SVGIG (reference sequence). The CDR3 loop is CAWRAVFVGNEQFF. CDR3 coding DNA: TGTGCCTGGAGGGCCGTATTTGTCGGTAATGAGCAGTTCTTC.

This clone was seen more than once but under ten times. The chain recombines TRBV5-6 with TRBJ2-3, with TRBD2 matching over 7 bases. CDR3 length equals 17 residues. The V gene's germline CDR1 is SGHDT and CDR2 YYEEEE. The V segment lost 0 bases and the J segment 2 bases; nucleotides outside the gene matches: 9. CDR3 sequence: CASSLVSSGDFTDTQYF. CDR3 nucleotide sequence: TGTGCCAGCAGCTTGGTATCGAGCGGGGACTTCACAGATACGCAGTATTTT. The full variable domain, with the rest looked up from reference TRBV5-6 and TRBJ2-3, is DAGVTQSPTHLIKTRGQQVTLRCSPKSGHDTVSWYQQALGQGPQFIFQYYEEEERQRGNFPDRFSGHQFPNYSSELNVNALLLGDSALYLCASSLVSSGDFTDTQYFGPGTRLTVL.

A remark on this clone: The same CDR3 is also encoded by other DNA sequences in this sample. This rearrangement joins TRBV5-1 to TRBJ2-1; D unclear. The CDR3 totals 13 residues. Germline V gene data show CDR1 as SGHRS and CDR2 as YFSETQ. V lost 0 bases and J lost 6, with 7 bases in between. The CDR3 reads CASSLDVLNEQFF. The CDR3 nucleotides read TGCGCCAGCAGCTTGGACGTTCTCAATGAGCAGTTCTTC.

This clone showed up just a few times. The genes are TRBV5-6 and TRBJ2-5, with 10 positions matching TRBD1. CDR1 and CDR2 (germline): SGHDT, YYEEEE. The CDR3 length is 15 residues. J lost 0 bases, V lost 5 bases, and 4 bases had no gene match. This CDR3 is CASREGQGYQETQYF. Written as DNA, the CDR3 is TGTGCCAGCAGGGAGGGACAGGGGTACCAAGAGACCCAGTACTTC.

V is TRBV5-1 and J is TRBJ1-1; D not certain. Germline CDR1 and CDR2: SGHRS and YFSETQ. V lost 0 bases and J 7 bases, leaving 19 bases between the germline ends. The CDR3 consists of 16 residues. DNA for the CDR3: TGCGCCAGCAGCTTGGCCTCCCCCGCGGTTCTGAGTGAAGCTTTCTTT. The encoded protein is CASSLASPAVLSEAFF.

This clone was picked up a small number of times. The rearrangement joins TRBV4-1 to TRBJ2-1; 16 bases agree with TRBD2. With V trimmed by 4 bases and J by 9 bases, 9 bases remained unmatched. This CDR3 comprises 17 residues. Germline values: CDR1 MGHRA, CDR2 YSYEKL. CDR3 protein: CASSPRGLAGGPGEQFF. For the CDR3, the DNA is TGCGCCAGCAGCCCCAGGGGACTAGCGGGAGGGCCGGGTGAGCAGTTCTTC.

This rearrangement joins TRBV29-1 to TRBJ2-7; D tentatively fits TRBD1 or TRBD2 (5 bases each). V was pared by 5 bases and J by 2 bases, with 13 bases between. Germline CDR1 is SQVTM and CDR2 is ANQGSEA. The CDR3 extends over 13 amino acids. CDR3 nucleotide sequence: TGCAGCGTTTCCGGGACGGTCACCTACGAGCAGTACTTC. Translated: CSVSGTVTYEQYF.

The chain joins TRBV30 to TRBJ2-5, with D unresolved. Trimming left V 0 bases short and J 2 bases short, with 7 bases between. The length of the CDR3 is 13 residues. Germline loops: CDR1 GTSNPN, CDR2 SVGIG (reference sequence). The CDR3 is CAWSVQVQETQYF. The CDR3, as DNA: TGTGCCTGGAGTGTACAAGTACAAGAGACCCAGTACTTC. Full variable domain (rest looked up from reference TRBV30 and TRBJ2-5): SQTIHQWPATLVQPVGSPLSLECTVEGTSNPNLYWYRQAAGRGLQLLFYSVGIGQISSEVPQNLSASRPQDRQFILSSKKLLLSDSGFYLCAWSVQVQETQYFGPGTRLLVL.

The chain is built from TRBV30 and TRBJ2-5; unclear D gene. Trimming removed 2 bases from V and 10 bases from J, with 11 bases in between. This CDR3 is 11 amino acids long. Per germline, CDR1 GTSNPN and CDR2 SVGIG (reference sequence). The CDR3 reads CAWSLQTVQYF. The CDR3 region has the DNA TGTGCCTGGAGTTTACAGACGGTCCAGTACTTC.

This clone has more than one count but fewer than ten. The chain recombines TRBV7-8 with TRBJ2-4; D tentatively reads TRBD1 or TRBD2 (6 bases each). The CDR3 consists of 15 residues. Trimming cost V 1 base and J 4 bases, with 11 bases left between them. Per germline, CDR1 SGHVS and CDR2 FQNEAQ. This CDR3 is CASSLVRGGKNIQYF. The CDR3 DNA follows: TGTGCCAGCAGCTTAGTACGAGGGGGGAAAAACATTCAGTACTTC.

V gene TRBV29-1 combines with J gene TRBJ2-7; D might be TRBD1 or TRBD2, each matching 5 bases. The CDR3 runs 11 residues. The germline V gene has CDR1 SQVTM and CDR2 ANQGSEA. V dropped 4 bases and J dropped 6 bases, with 10 bases sitting between them. For the CDR3, the DNA is TGCAGCGTTGGACCCGGGGCCGAGCAGTACTTC. Its protein product is CSVGPGAEQYF.

V and J are TRBV29-1 and TRBJ2-4, with a tentative D call TRBD2 (6 bases). Germline V gene data show CDR1 as SQVTM and CDR2 as ANQGSEA. The CDR3 is 13 amino acids. V lost 7 bases and J lost 3, with 13 bases in between. The CDR3 nucleotides read TGCAGCGGGGGCGGGACCCTCAAAAACATTCAGTACTTC. Its protein is CSGGGTLKNIQYF.

This rearrangement joins TRBV4-1 to TRBJ1-1; tentative D call: TRBD1 (6 bases). CDR3 length equals 15 residues. V was trimmed by 6 bases and J by 1 base, leaving 15 bases between them. Germline V gene lookup returns CDR1 MGHRA and CDR2 YSYEKL. CDR3 DNA: TGCGCCAGCAGACGTGTAGGACAGAGGAACACTGAAGCTTTCTTT. It specifies CASRRVGQRNTEAFF.

This rearrangement joins TRBV14 to TRBJ2-3; no clear D gene. The CDR3 is 11 residues long. From germline, CDR1 is SGHDN and CDR2 FVKESK. V lost 3 bases, J lost 4 bases, and 2 bases lay in between. CDR3 loop: CASSHSDTQYF. DNA of the CDR3: TGTGCCAGCAGCCATTCAGATACGCAGTATTTT.

This chain uses TRBV7-8 with TRBJ2-7; 7 bases are a match to TRBD1. The germline V gene has CDR1 SGHVS and CDR2 FQNEAQ. This CDR3 has 16 amino acids. After removal of 6 bases from V and 4 bases from J, the junction contained 15 bases not matched to a gene. The chain's CDR3 is CASSLRGAQGPYEQYF. Here the CDR3 DNA reads TGTGCCAGCAGTCTCAGGGGTGCACAGGGGCCTTACGAGCAGTACTTC.